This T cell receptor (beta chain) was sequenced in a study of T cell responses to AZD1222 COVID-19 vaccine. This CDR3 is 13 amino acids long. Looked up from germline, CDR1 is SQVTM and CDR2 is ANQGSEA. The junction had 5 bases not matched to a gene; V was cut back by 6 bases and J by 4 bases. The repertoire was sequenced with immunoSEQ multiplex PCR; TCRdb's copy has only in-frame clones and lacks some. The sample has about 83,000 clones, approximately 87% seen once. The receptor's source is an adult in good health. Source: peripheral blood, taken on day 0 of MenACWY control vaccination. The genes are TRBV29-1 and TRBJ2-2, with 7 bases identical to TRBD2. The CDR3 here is CSVAGGITGELFF. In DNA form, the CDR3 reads TGCAGCGTCGCCGGGGGGATCACCGGGGAGCTGTTTTTT.